The subject of this entry is one TCR beta chain. The antigen is undetermined. The sample is drawn from a study of early T cells in non-severe SARS-CoV-2 infection. General study points: CD4 and private specificities were missed by VDJdb matching, which favored anti-spike CD8 responses.

TCRdb called the 5' RACE reads again in MiXCR, with one record for every CDR3 protein. The data show fewer than 75,000 distinct CDR3 sequences, with around 19% seen just once and under 9% held by the top ten. With V trimmed by 5 bases and J by 6 bases, 4 bases remained unmatched. Germline values: CDR1 SGHNT, CDR2 YENEEA. The CDR3 spans 13 residues. The V call is TRBV11-3, the J call TRBJ2-5; 9 bases agree with TRBD1. The sample here was whole blood, taken at baseline. The sequence derives from an adult who was a healthcare worker with PCR-confirmed SARS-CoV-2 infection or an uninfected control (not recorded which). CDR3 loop: CASSMGQGQTQYF. The CDR3 nucleotides read TGTGCCAGCAGCATGGGACAGGGTCAGACCCAGTACTTC.